This paragraph reports one T cell receptor (beta chain). With V trimmed by 0 bases and J by 0 bases, 11 bases remained unmatched. Germline assignment: CDR1 KGHSY and CDR2 FQNENV. This CDR3 comprises 20 residues. TCRdb re-called the RT-PCR reads through MiXCR, storing one row per CDR3 protein. Of 550,000 to 750,000 distinct CDR3 sequences in the sample, about 14% are singletons; the top ten hold 3.6%. The sequencing input was memory CD4+ T cells from blood. The receptor was isolated from a female donor in good health, serving as a healthy control. The genes are TRBV16 and TRBJ2-4; 10 positions agree with TRBD1. CDR3 sequence: CASSQSEWDRGPLAKNIQYF. The DNA for the CDR3 is TGTGCCAGCAGCCAATCGGAATGGGACAGGGGACCTTTAGCCAAAAACATTCAGTACTTC.